The rows below give T cell receptor beta chains drawn from one sample of a study of blood T cell repertoires in COVID-19. Sequencing was performed with immunoSEQ multiplex PCR; in TCRdb, only in-frame clones are kept and a portion is missing. The sample holds 270,000 or so clones, 80% to 90% seen once. Sequencing was done on a sample of peripheral blood. The receptors were gathered from a woman aged 25 to 39 with active or convalescent COVID-19. Each CDR3 is given with its conserved first and last residue.

j_call: TRBJ1-5; v_call: TRBV4-2; cdr3_aa: CASSQDQGGQGNQPQHF
j_call: TRBJ2-4; v_call: TRBV6-2/TRBV6-3; cdr3_aa: CASSYYGQGSIQYF
j_call: TRBJ2-7; v_call: TRBV7-8; cdr3_aa: CASSSSGQAGVQYF
j_call: TRBJ2-3; v_call: TRBV12-5; cdr3_aa: CASGLSRSAMGQRHTQYF
j_call: TRBJ2-1; v_call: TRBV30; cdr3_aa: CAWSRLINEQFF
j_call: TRBJ1-2; v_call: TRBV18; cdr3_aa: CASSPNQQGYTF
j_call: TRBJ2-7; v_call: TRBV7-9; cdr3_aa: CASSLGIGERGREQYF
j_call: TRBJ2-7; v_call: TRBV6-5; cdr3_aa: CASKGGRYEQYF
j_call: TRBJ1-3; v_call: TRBV10-3; cdr3_aa: CAINEGTDNIYF
j_call: TRBJ2-1; v_call: TRBV7-2; cdr3_aa: CASSPLAGPYNEQFF
j_call: TRBJ2-5; v_call: TRBV5-1; cdr3_aa: CASSSTSGEETQYF
j_call: TRBJ1-5; v_call: TRBV30; cdr3_aa: CAWNSEGVFNQPQHF
j_call: TRBJ1-3; v_call: TRBV6-6; cdr3_aa: CASGASSGNTIYF
j_call: TRBJ2-7; v_call: TRBV10-1; cdr3_aa: CASSEPDRAYEQYF
j_call: TRBJ1-4; v_call: TRBV19; cdr3_aa: CASSITGDEKLFF
j_call: TRBJ2-5; v_call: TRBV7-2; cdr3_aa: CASSPPSETQYF
j_call: TRBJ1-1; v_call: TRBV28; cdr3_aa: CASRVDTEAFF
j_call: TRBJ1-6; v_call: TRBV2; cdr3_aa: CARARGENNSPLHF
j_call: TRBJ1-2; v_call: TRBV5-5; cdr3_aa: CASSSRQASNYGYTF
j_call: TRBJ1-5; v_call: TRBV25-1; cdr3_aa: CASSGTGSLNQPQHF
j_call: TRBJ1-1; v_call: TRBV10-3; cdr3_aa: CAISESDAWANTEAFF
j_call: TRBJ1-5; v_call: TRBV19; cdr3_aa: CASSILTGPNQPQHF
j_call: TRBJ1-1; v_call: TRBV5-1; cdr3_aa: CASSLSVGANANTEAFF
j_call: TRBJ2-3; v_call: TRBV7-2; cdr3_aa: CASSLEGSSPDTQYF
j_call: TRBJ1-6; v_call: TRBV6-5; cdr3_aa: CASSYYRQGNSPLHF
j_call: TRBJ2-1; v_call: TRBV29-1; cdr3_aa: CSGRASYNEQFF
j_call: TRBJ1-1; v_call: TRBV20-1; cdr3_aa: CSATTGPEAFF
j_call: TRBJ1-1; v_call: TRBV18; cdr3_aa: CASSRQGAEAFF
j_call: TRBJ1-2; v_call: TRBV6-5; cdr3_aa: CASSYSVGGNYGYTF
j_call: TRBJ2-3; v_call: TRBV5-1; cdr3_aa: CASSPGTSGGPDTQYF
j_call: TRBJ1-2; v_call: TRBV10-2; cdr3_aa: CASSEELPGQGRYGYTF
j_call: TRBJ1-5; v_call: TRBV27; cdr3_aa: CATQGTVYHSNQPQHF
j_call: TRBJ1-1; v_call: TRBV5-8; cdr3_aa: CASSIRRGKNTEAFF
j_call: TRBJ1-1; v_call: TRBV7-3; cdr3_aa: CASSLKRGGPAFF
j_call: TRBJ1-6; v_call: TRBV6-7; cdr3_aa: CASRWAGQSPLHF
j_call: TRBJ2-3; v_call: TRBV6-5; cdr3_aa: CALWVRGETDTQYF
j_call: TRBJ2-7; v_call: TRBV11-3; cdr3_aa: CASSLEVDNEQYF
j_call: TRBJ1-2; v_call: TRBV5-4; cdr3_aa: CASSSPGQGYGYTF
j_call: TRBJ2-1; v_call: TRBV7-2; cdr3_aa: CASSLGLLGALRYNEQFF
j_call: TRBJ2-3; v_call: TRBV5-1; cdr3_aa: CASSSGGLAGGSIDTQYF
j_call: TRBJ1-2; v_call: TRBV18; cdr3_aa: CASSIDSQLYGYTF
j_call: TRBJ1-2; v_call: TRBV28; cdr3_aa: CASSSLQGPRGGYTF
j_call: TRBJ2-7; v_call: TRBV6-2/TRBV6-3; cdr3_aa: CASSYRGAGIHEQYF
j_call: TRBJ2-2; v_call: TRBV5-8; cdr3_aa: CASSLGIANTGELFF
j_call: TRBJ2-5; v_call: TRBV7-2; cdr3_aa: CASSLDGLTQYF
j_call: TRBJ1-1; v_call: TRBV7-2; cdr3_aa: CASTISRGATEAFF
j_call: TRBJ2-4; v_call: TRBV7-2; cdr3_aa: CASSLDQNPGGIQYF
j_call: TRBJ2-2; v_call: TRBV4-3; cdr3_aa: CASRPASGGVNTGELFF
j_call: TRBJ2-1; v_call: TRBV18; cdr3_aa: CASSPSGGENNEQFF
j_call: TRBJ1-1; v_call: TRBV6-5; cdr3_aa: CASSPPQRGAEAFF